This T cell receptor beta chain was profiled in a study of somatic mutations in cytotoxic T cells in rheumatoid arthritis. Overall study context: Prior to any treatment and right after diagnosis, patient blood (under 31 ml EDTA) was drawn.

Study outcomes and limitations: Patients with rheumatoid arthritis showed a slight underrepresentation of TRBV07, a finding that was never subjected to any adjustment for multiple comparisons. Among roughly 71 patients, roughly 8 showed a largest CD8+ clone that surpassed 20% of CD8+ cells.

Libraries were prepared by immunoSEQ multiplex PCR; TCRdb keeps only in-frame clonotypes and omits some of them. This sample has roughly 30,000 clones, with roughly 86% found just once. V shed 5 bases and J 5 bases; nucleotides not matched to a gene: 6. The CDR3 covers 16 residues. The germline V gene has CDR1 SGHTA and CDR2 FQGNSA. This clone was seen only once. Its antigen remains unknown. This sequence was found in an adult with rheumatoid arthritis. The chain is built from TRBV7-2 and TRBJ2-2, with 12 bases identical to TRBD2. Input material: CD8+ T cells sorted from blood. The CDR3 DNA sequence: TGTGCCAGCAGCGCTCTAGCGGGGGGGCGTACCGGGGAGCTGTTTTTT. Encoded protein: CASSALAGGRTGELFF.